Presented here are 14 T cell receptor beta chains from one specimen sequenced in a study of a mutant IDH1 vaccine in newly diagnosed glioma. Sequenced by immunoSEQ multiplex PCR; TCRdb stores in-frame clones only, minus some. The sample carries tens of thousands of clones, 81% recorded once. Antigens for these TCRs are unknown. Time point indicated: week 35, safety follow-up. Every vaccine dose comprised 300 ug of mutant IDH1 20-mer peptide plus topical imiquimod. Source: PBMCs, taken from a glioma patient whose treatment included an IDH1 peptide vaccine. Receptors were obtained from a middle-aged man with glioma.

The chain joins TRBV13 to TRBJ1-1; no clear D gene. CDR3 length: 14 residues. V was cut by 4 bases and J by 4 bases, with 13 bases left in between. The germline V gene encodes CDR1 PRHDT and CDR2 FYEKMQ (reference sequence). CDR3 sequence (DNA): TGTGCCAGCAGCTCCCGTCCGGGTGGCACTGAAGCTTTCTTT. It specifies CASSSRPGGTEAFF.

This clone came up a few times. The chain joins TRBV5-6 to TRBJ2-7, with 10 bases matching TRBD1. Losses at the gene ends were 5 bases for V and 5 bases for J; bases not matched to a gene: 4. Germline CDR1 is SGHDT and CDR2 is YYEEEE. The CDR3 length is 13 residues. DNA of the CDR3: TGTGCCAGCAGTGGACAGGGGGTCCACGAGCAGTACTTC. It yields the protein CASSGQGVHEQYF.

This chain links TRBV5-1 with TRBJ2-1; 9 bases are shared with TRBD1. Germline V gene lookup returns CDR1 SGHRS and CDR2 YFSETQ. This CDR3 region has 17 residues. J lost 6 bases, V lost 4 bases, and 14 bases had no gene match. CDR3 in amino acids: CASSAYRGRLLSNEQFF. The CDR3 DNA sequence: TGCGCCAGCAGCGCCTACAGGGGGCGCCTCTTAAGCAATGAGCAGTTCTTC.

This chain connects TRBV27 to TRBJ2-1, with D perhaps TRBD2 (5 bases). The V and J ends lost 4 bases and 8 bases respectively, with 30 bases between them. Germline CDR1 and CDR2: MNHEY and SMNVEV (reference sequence). The CDR3 covers 19 residues. The CDR3 spells CASSSLLPPTRVSPHEQFF. CDR3 in DNA: TGTGCCAGCAGTTCGCTCCTACCCCCTACTAGAGTATCCCCCCATGAGCAGTTCTTC.

CDR3 DNA: TGTGCCAGCAGCTTATGGCAGGGTAACACCGGGGAGCTGTTTTTT. Its translation: CASSLWQGNTGELFF. V usage is TRBV7-2 and J usage is TRBJ2-2; D is possibly TRBD1 (5 bases). The V end lost 2 bases, the J end lost 2 bases, and 9 bases lay between the germline ends. CDR3 length: 15 residues. CDR1 and CDR2 (germline): SGHTA, FQGNSA.

J is TRBJ2-7 and V is TRBV19; D unclear. Germline CDR1 is LNHDA and CDR2 is SQIVND (reference sequence). The CDR3 has 13 residues. V lost 1 base to trimming and J lost 7 bases, with 11 bases between them. CDR3 DNA sequence: TGTGCCAGTAGTATAGTCCCGGGTCTGGAGCAGTACTTC. This gives the protein CASSIVPGLEQYF. The full variable domain, in which reference TRBV19 and TRBJ2-7 provide the parts outside the CDR3, is DGGITQSPKYLFRKEGQNVTLSCEQNLNHDAMYWYRQDPGQGLRLIYYSQIVNDFQKGDIAEGYSVSREKKESFPLTVTSAQKNPTAFYLCASSIVPGLEQYFGPGTRLTVT.

CDR3 sequence (DNA): TGTGCCATCAATGACAGGGGTACCTATGGCTACACCTTC. Its translation is CAINDRGTYGYTF. The chain has TRBV10-3 and TRBJ1-2; 8 positions agree with TRBD1. The CDR3 loop spans 13 amino acids. Germline assignment: CDR1 ENHRY and CDR2 SYGVKD. J lost 4 bases, V lost 7 bases, and 5 bases had no gene match.

The genes are TRBV5-4 and TRBJ2-2; D gene unclear. The germline V and J ends were trimmed by 2 bases and 2 bases, with 7 bases remaining between them. CDR3 length equals 14 residues. Germline CDR1 reads SGHNT; CDR2 reads YYREEE (reference sequence). This CDR3 reads CASSFPTNTGELFF. The CDR3 DNA reads TGTGCCAGCAGCTTCCCAACTAACACCGGGGAGCTGTTTTTT.

The V call is TRBV4-3, the J call TRBJ2-5; D call uncertain. This CDR3 spans 16 amino acids. The germline CDR1 and CDR2 sequences are LGHNA and YSLEER. V shed 0 bases and J shed 1 base, with 12 bases lying between them. The CDR3 sequence: CASSQDTRQIQETQYF. The CDR3 nucleotides are TGCGCCAGCAGCCAAGATACCAGGCAAATCCAAGAGACCCAGTACTTC.

This clone was observed a single time. This chain joins TRBV11-3 and TRBJ2-3; D gene uncertain. Germline CDR1 SGHNT, CDR2 YENEEA. This CDR3 region has 16 residues. Trimming cost V 3 bases and J 0 bases, with 13 bases left between them. The CDR3 loop reads CASSLGTTPSTDTQYF. The CDR3 coding sequence is TGTGCCAGCAGCTTGGGAACCACACCAAGCACAGATACGCAGTATTTT.

The chain uses TRBV7-9 and TRBJ1-2; D is undetermined. V lost 5 bases, J lost 0 bases, and 13 bases lay in between. The V gene's germline CDR1 is SEHNR and CDR2 FQNEAQ (reference sequence). The CDR3 length is 15 residues. In nucleotides, the CDR3 is TGTGCCAGCAGCCTTGCCTCCGGGGCTAACTATGGCTACACCTTC. It codes for CASSLASGANYGYTF.

This rearrangement joins TRBV11-2 to TRBJ1-5; tentatively, D is TRBD1 (6 bases). CDR1 is SGHAT, CDR2 FQNNGV, per germline. The CDR3 has 15 residues. V was shortened by 5 bases and J by 7 bases, with 18 bases between the two germline ends. The CDR3 region is CASSLIGQRGQPQHF. In DNA form, the CDR3 reads TGTGCCAGCAGCCTAATCGGACAGCGAGGGCAGCCCCAGCATTTT.

This chain connects TRBV7-2 to TRBJ2-7, with TRBD2 matching over 8 bases. With 2 bases clipped from V and 2 bases from J, the junction kept 5 bases outside the gene matches. Germline values: CDR1 SGHTA, CDR2 FQGNSA. The CDR3 has 15 amino acids. CDR3 sequence: CASSLMGGGPYEQYF. As DNA, the CDR3 is TGTGCCAGCAGCTTAATGGGCGGGGGGCCCTACGAGCAGTACTTC.

V usage is TRBV19 and J usage is TRBJ2-7, with 10 bases matching TRBD2. The CDR3 runs to 15 residues. CDR1 LNHDA and CDR2 SQIVND come from the germline V gene (reference sequence). Trimming removed 3 bases from V and 3 bases from J; junction bases left unmatched: 5. The CDR3 loop is CASSITLAGVYEQYF. As DNA, the CDR3 is TGTGCCAGTAGTATCACGCTAGCGGGAGTCTACGAGCAGTACTTC. The variable domain in full, completed from reference TRBV19 and TRBJ2-7, reads DGGITQSPKYLFRKEGQNVTLSCEQNLNHDAMYWYRQDPGQGLRLIYYSQIVNDFQKGDIAEGYSVSREKKESFPLTVTSAQKNPTAFYLCASSITLAGVYEQYFGPGTRLTVT.